The 12 T cell receptor beta chains below come from one sample, sequenced in a study of Graves' ophthalmopathy and Graves' hyperthyroidism. Amplification targeted the TCR beta CDR3 regions, with RNA transcripts as the source material. Investigators did first-round RT-PCR with HTBI primers, then second-round multiplex PCR. TCRdb reprocessed the multiplex PCR reads with MiXCR, giving one entry per CDR3 protein. The table includes about 370,000 distinct CDR3 sequences, about a sixth detected once. The material sequenced was peripheral blood. The source of these receptors is an adult woman with stable Graves' hyperthyroidism.

The CDR3 DNA reads as TGTGCCAGCAGCGAAACAGGGTTTCGGGAGACCCAGTACTTC. As protein: CASSETGFRETQYF. V and J are TRBV5-5 and TRBJ2-5; a possible D gene is TRBD1 (6 bases). There are 14 residues in the CDR3. The V end was cut by 4 bases, the J end by 5 bases, with 15 bases between. CDR1 and CDR2 (germline): SGHKS, YYEKEE (reference sequence).

The sample holds many counts of this clonotype. The rearrangement joins TRBV2 to TRBJ1-5; D gene ambiguous. Trimming took off 4 bases at V and 0 bases at J, with 7 bases between the two ends. Germline CDR1 is SNHLY and CDR2 is FYNNEI. The CDR3 totals 14 residues. CDR3 sequence (DNA): TGTGCCAGCAGTGTGGACTATAGCAATCAGCCCCAGCATTTT. Protein product: CASSVDYSNQPQHF.

This clonotype was observed at least ten times. The chain employs TRBV7-8 and TRBJ2-5; 9 bases are shared with TRBD2. CDR1 is SGHVS, CDR2 FQNEAQ, per germline. The ends lost 5 bases at V and 5 bases at J; junction bases unmatched: 9. The CDR3 contains 15 residues. CDR3 DNA: TGTGCCAGCAGCCTAAGAGCGGGAGGCGCCGAGACCCAGTACTTC. Its protein is CASSLRAGGAETQYF.

At least ten counts were recorded for this clonotype. Here the CDR3 DNA reads TGTGCCACCAGTGTTCCAGGTTCCGGGGAGCTGTTTTTT. Its translation is CATSVPGSGELFF. This sequence joins TRBV24-1 and TRBJ2-2; no reliable D call. The V end was cut by 5 bases, the J end by 6 bases, with 9 bases between. CDR3 length: 13 amino acids. Germline V gene data show CDR1 as KGHDR and CDR2 as SFDVKD.

This clonotype was counted many times. The J gene is TRBJ2-5, the V gene TRBV27; the D is unclear. The V end lost 6 bases, the J end lost 7 bases, and 18 bases lay between the germline ends. The CDR3 runs 14 residues. Per germline, CDR1 MNHEY and CDR2 SMNVEV (reference sequence). The CDR3, as DNA: TGTGCCAGCAGCCCCGAGAGGAGTGGCGGGACCCAGTACTTC. It yields the protein CASSPERSGGTQYF.

This clonotype was seen ten or more times. The gene calls are TRBV4-1 and TRBJ2-5; D might be TRBD2 (6 bases). Deletions cut 4 bases from V and 2 bases from J, with 11 bases between. Germline assignment: CDR1 MGHRA and CDR2 YSYEKL. The CDR3 runs 14 residues. The CDR3 region is CASSPVGGQETQYF. The CDR3 DNA follows: TGCGCCAGCAGCCCCGTGGGAGGACAAGAGACCCAGTACTTC.

The sample holds many counts of this clonotype. This chain joins TRBV7-2 and TRBJ1-2, with a tentative D call TRBD1 (5 bases). V shed 4 bases and J shed 3 bases, with 18 bases lying between them. The germline V gene has CDR1 SGHTA and CDR2 FQGNSA. This CDR3 has 16 amino acids. The CDR3 DNA reads TGTGCCAGCAGCTCCCACCCTCAGGGTCCGGACTATGGCTACACCTTC. This codes for CASSSHPQGPDYGYTF.

This clonotype appeared a few times. The genes are TRBV6-1 and TRBJ2-5; 7 nucleotides agree with TRBD1. V lost 6 bases and J lost 4; bases outside the gene matches: 8. The germline gives CDR1 MNHNS, CDR2 SASEGT. The CDR3 totals 14 residues. CDR3 protein: CASSPLGTVETQYF. The CDR3 nucleotides read TGTGCCAGCAGCCCACTCGGGACAGTAGAGACCCAGTACTTC.

This clonotype was seen many times. V gene TRBV19 combines with J gene TRBJ1-1; 9 bases are a match to TRBD1. CDR3 length: 18 residues. Germline V gene lookup returns CDR1 LNHDA and CDR2 SQIVND (reference sequence). V lost 5 bases and J lost 3; bases outside the gene matches: 16. The CDR3 spells CASSASLGQGLVDTEAFF. CDR3 DNA: TGTGCCAGTAGTGCCAGCCTAGGACAGGGGCTTGTGGACACTGAAGCTTTCTTT.

The J gene is TRBJ2-7, the V gene TRBV6-1; 10 bases agree with TRBD2. Germline V gene data show CDR1 as MNHNS and CDR2 as SASEGT. V lost 7 bases, J lost 4 bases, and 13 bases stayed unmatched. CDR3 length: 16 amino acids. The DNA for the CDR3 is TGTGCCAGCACAAGTACTAGCGGGATGTTGTCGTACGAGCAGTACTTC. This translates into CASTSTSGMLSYEQYF.

This clonotype was seen at least ten times. This chain links TRBV20-1 with TRBJ2-7; D unresolved. The V gene's germline CDR1 is DFQATT and CDR2 SNEGSKA (reference sequence). With 3 bases removed from V and 0 bases from J, the gap between germline ends came to 6 bases. The CDR3 is made up of 12 amino acids. The DNA for the CDR3 is TGCAGTGCTAGCTACAACTCCTACGAGCAGTACTTC. Its protein product is CSASYNSYEQYF.

At least ten counts were recorded for this clonotype. The J gene is TRBJ2-7, the V gene TRBV6-5; 9 nucleotides match TRBD2. Germline V gene sequence: CDR1 MNHEY, CDR2 SVGAGI. The CDR3 is made up of 18 amino acids. V gave up 6 bases and J gave up 7 bases; unmatched junction bases: 22. The DNA for the CDR3 is TGTGCCAGCAGCCTGGGGGTGACTAGCGGATGGATGTCGATGGAGCAGTACTTC. Its protein is CASSLGVTSGWMSMEQYF.